The TCR beta chain under discussion was sequenced for a study of technical replicates of blood from a few donors. CDR3 length equals 12 residues. Trimming left V 1 base short and J 8 bases short, with 8 bases between. Germline V lookup: CDR1 LGHNA, CDR2 YSLEER. The repertoire was sequenced with immunoSEQ multiplex PCR; TCRdb's copy has only in-frame clones and lacks some. The table lists over 45,000 clones, 80% to 95% of them singletons. This chain links TRBV4-3 with TRBJ1-2; D uncertain. The material sequenced was PBMCs. The clonotype was recovered from a human donor in good health. Some clones in this sample may be carry-over from other donors' samples. CDR3 sequence reads: CASSQAGSGYTF. For the CDR3, the DNA is TGCGCCAGCAGCCAAGCCGGGAGCGGCTACACCTTC.